This TCR beta chain is from a study of post-analysis software for immune sequencing data (dated by TCRdb to about 2015). A note on the overall study: Relapsing-remitting, secondary progressive and progressive-relapsing multiple sclerosis were recorded as disease courses, and subtype annotation was lacking for some patients. The patient repertoires were compared against 11 previously published healthy control repertoires obtained from donors aged about 6 to 28 years. A subset of samples was prepared in parallel using single-end sample barcoding, then pooled and co-amplified after Illumina adapter ligation. General study outcomes and caveats: Direct clustering with F measure showed strong co-clustering of samples prepared in the same batch, prompting a batch-effect correction. Significantly lower normalized Chao1 diversity was found in multiple sclerosis patients than in controls, suggesting substantial peripheral T-cell clonal expansion. The multiple sclerosis patient group was slightly younger than the control group. Patients showed significantly higher frequencies than controls for a few TRBV segments, among them TRBV5-6, TRBV5-1 and TRBV20-1.

This clonotype was observed once. Its antigen is still unknown. At one end the junction does not follow the germline gene, possibly because of a read error. The library was prepared using PCR. TCRdb shows the sequencer as Illumina HiSeq 2500. To reduce PCR and sequencing biases, unique molecular identifiers were incorporated into the TCR beta cDNA libraries. Some 500,000 cDNA molecules were obtained for every 1 to 10 million input T cells, so each molecule roughly corresponded to one T cell. Patient libraries were prepared and sequenced with the same protocol used for the earlier healthy control dataset. Within a given batch, samples were prepared together, multiplexed and sequenced on the same HiSeq lane. From the authors' description of their analysis: Raw barcoded reads were processed with MIGEC, discarding single-read molecular identifier groups before consensus assembly and CDR3 extraction. VDJtools was used for post-analysis of the clonotype tables, with diversity normalized by down-sampling every dataset to the smallest sample size. In repertoire overlap clustering, CDR3 amino acid sequences, but not nucleotide sequences, were matched to correct batch-related cross-sample contamination. TCRdb reprocessed the public reads (quality trimming at Q25 with fastp, clone calling with MiXCR) and kept in-frame beta chains. Under each unique CDR3 protein, matching rows form one entry showing the most common genes and DNA. For this entry, the V and J calls and clone size follow TCRdb and not the study's own pipeline. The sample data list roughly 600,000 distinct CDR3 sequences, and around 44% of these were observed just once. The ten largest clones add up to 1.5% to 2% of the sample.

TCR beta repertoires were profiled from peripheral blood of about a dozen young patients with multiple sclerosis to demonstrate the VDJtools post-analysis software. The multiple sclerosis patients were children and adolescents between about 6 and 16 years of age. Spanning cysteine to phenylalanine, the CDR3 consists of 13 amino acids. The DNA shown is the 39-base CDR3, in frame from base 1. Sequencing used blood. The V and J segments used are TRBV12-3 or TRBV12-4 and TRBJ1-6, with the D gene too uncertain to name. This TCR was recovered from a girl aged 10-17 years with multiple sclerosis. The CDR3 has the sequence CTSSLPGNSPLHF. The bases are TGTACCAGCAGTTTACCCGGGAATTCACCCCTCCACTTT.